What follows are 7 T cell receptor beta chains derived from one specimen sequenced in a study of chemoradiotherapy in HPV16-positive cancers. Sequenced by immunoSEQ multiplex PCR; TCRdb stores in-frame clones only, minus some. The repertoire includes fewer than 20,000 clones, roughly three quarters of them detected once, and roughly 9.7% sits in the top ten. The specimen was collected from a patient who underwent chemoradiotherapy. These receptors came from a human donor with HPV-associated anogenital cancer.

The chain links TRBV2 to TRBJ1-6, with 10 bases fitting TRBD1. CDR3 length: 14 residues. After removal of 7 bases from V and 10 bases from J, the junction contained 7 bases not matched to a gene. CDR1 and CDR2 from the germline V gene are SNHLY and FYNNEI. The chain's CDR3 is CASKRTGGESPLHF. CDR3 sequence (DNA): TGTGCCAGCAAACGGACAGGGGGTGAGTCACCCCTCCACTTT. Full variable domain (remainder filled in from reference TRBV2 and TRBJ1-6): EPEVTQTPSHQVTQMGQEVILRCVPISNHLYFYWYRQILGQKVEFLVSFYNNEISEKSEIFDDQFSVERPDGSNFTLKIRSTKLEDSAMYFCASKRTGGESPLHFGNGTRLTVT.

This rearrangement joins TRBV5-4 to TRBJ2-5; D may be TRBD1 (5 bases). The length of the CDR3 is 14 residues. Germline V CDR1 and CDR2: SGHNT, YYREEE (reference sequence). The ends were cut back, 5 bases at V and 5 bases at J, with 16 bases in the middle. The CDR3 is CASSYQGAGETQYF. The CDR3 DNA follows: TGTGCCAGCAGTTACCAGGGTGCTGGGGAGACCCAGTACTTC.

The V call is TRBV7-9, the J call TRBJ2-3, with D possibly TRBD1 on 6 matching bases. The V gene's germline CDR1 is SEHNR and CDR2 FQNEAQ (reference sequence). V shed 0 bases and J shed 0 bases, with 7 bases lying between them. CDR3 length: 15 amino acids. The CDR3 loop reads CASSLAGASTDTQYF. Written as DNA, the CDR3 is TGTGCCAGCAGCTTAGCGGGGGCAAGCACAGATACGCAGTATTTT.

The genes are TRBV7-9 and TRBJ2-1; a weak D match, TRBD1 (6 bases). The CDR3 has 12 residues. Trimming stripped 1 base from V and 13 bases from J, with 11 bases between. Germline V gene data show CDR1 as SEHNR and CDR2 as FQNEAQ (reference sequence). CDR3 in amino acids: CASSLGDTFQFF. DNA for the CDR3: TGTGCCAGCAGCTTAGGGGACACCTTTCAGTTCTTC.

The chain joins TRBV5-6 to TRBJ1-2, with 7 nucleotides matching TRBD1. CDR3 size: 19 residues. V lost 3 bases, J lost 0 bases, and 17 bases stayed unmatched. Germline values: CDR1 SGHDT, CDR2 YYEEEE. The CDR3 loop is CASSSPGQPLYRANYGYTF. In DNA, the CDR3 is TGTGCCAGCAGCTCTCCGGGACAGCCTTTATACCGAGCTAACTATGGCTACACCTTC.

The V gene is TRBV6-5, the J gene TRBJ1-3; D not certain. Germline-derived CDR1 and CDR2 are MNHEY and SVGAGI. The CDR3 extends over 13 amino acids. Trimming cost V 6 bases and J 2 bases, with 8 bases left between them. CDR3 sequence (DNA): TGTGCCAGCAGCGATGAAACTGGAAACACCATATATTTT. It codes for CASSDETGNTIYF.

This clone was detected once. The chain has TRBV19 and TRBJ2-4, with D perhaps matching TRBD1 (6 bases). V was trimmed by 5 bases and J by 7 bases, leaving 12 bases between them. This CDR3 contains 13 residues. The germline V gene encodes CDR1 LNHDA and CDR2 SQIVND (reference sequence). CDR3 in DNA: TGTGCCAGTAGTCCTAGGGACAAGAACATTCAGTACTTC. It is translated as CASSPRDKNIQYF.